This TCR beta chain stems from a study of chemoradiotherapy in HPV16-positive cancers. Findings of the study overall: Candidate HPV-specific clones and E7-related TCR motifs grew in tumor during treatment. The functional HPV-specific definition rests on just a couple of HPV16-positive patients. For HPV16-positive patients, expanding HPV-responsive T cells associated with longer recurrence-free survival.

For this clone: Antigen: not known.

The V end lost 2 bases, the J end lost 0 bases, and 12 bases lay between the germline ends. CDR3 size: 16 residues. Germline CDR1 is SNHLY and CDR2 is FYNNEI. Repertoires were generated with immunoSEQ multiplex PCR, while TCRdb's copy carries only in-frame clones and drops some. Among 2,900 or so clones listed, approximately 80% were seen once. Over chemoradiotherapy, repertoires were sampled more than once. This sequence originates from a human donor with HPV-associated anogenital cancer. The gene calls are TRBV2 and TRBJ2-3; D may match TRBD1 or TRBD2 (5 bases each). Sampling was done from a patient who underwent chemoradiotherapy. The CDR3 coding sequence is TGTGCCAGCAGTGAAAATGGGGGAAGAAGCACAGATACGCAGTATTTT. Translating it yields CASSENGGRSTDTQYF.